This T cell receptor (beta chain) originates from a study of T-cell reconstitution after alpha-beta-depleted transplantation in children. Study-wide results and limits: In patients about two months after transplant, alpha-beta T cells reportedly arose from several hundred expanded graft clones. T-cell numbers and diversity one year post-transplant derived largely from freshly generated T cells.

In its sample, this clonotype was seen many times. Its antigen is undetermined. Unique molecular identifiers were used to barcode this TCRbeta library. TCRdb analysed the PCR reads with MiXCR anew, one entry per CDR3 protein. Among over 200,000 distinct CDR3 sequences listed, around 9.9% were seen once. V lost 6 bases, J lost 3 bases, and 9 bases stayed unmatched. Germline CDR1 reads ENHRY; CDR2 reads SYGVKD. The CDR3 is 15 amino acids. This chain connects TRBV10-3 to TRBJ2-3; 7 nucleotides align to TRBD2. The specimen comprised PBMCs, sampled before TCRalphabeta/CD19-depleted stem cell transplant. This sequence was found in a child under two years old with acute myeloid leukemia, due to receive a stem cell transplant. The DNA of the CDR3 is TGTGCCATCAGCGGGACTACCGTCCTTACAGATACGCAGTATTTT. This encodes CAISGTTVLTDTQYF.